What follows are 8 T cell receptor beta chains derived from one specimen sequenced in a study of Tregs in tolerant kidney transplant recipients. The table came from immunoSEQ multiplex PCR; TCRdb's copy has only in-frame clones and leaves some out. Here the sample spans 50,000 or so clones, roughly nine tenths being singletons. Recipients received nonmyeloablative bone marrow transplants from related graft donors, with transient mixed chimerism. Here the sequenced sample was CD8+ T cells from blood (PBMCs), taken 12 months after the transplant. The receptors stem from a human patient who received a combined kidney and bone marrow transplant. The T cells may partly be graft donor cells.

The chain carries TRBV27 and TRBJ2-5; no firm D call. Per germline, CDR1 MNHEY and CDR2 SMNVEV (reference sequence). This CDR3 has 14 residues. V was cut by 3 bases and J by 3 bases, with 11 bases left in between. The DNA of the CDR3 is TGTGCCAGCAGTTTGGTTTACAGAAAAGAGACCCAGTACTTC. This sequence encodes CASSLVYRKETQYF.

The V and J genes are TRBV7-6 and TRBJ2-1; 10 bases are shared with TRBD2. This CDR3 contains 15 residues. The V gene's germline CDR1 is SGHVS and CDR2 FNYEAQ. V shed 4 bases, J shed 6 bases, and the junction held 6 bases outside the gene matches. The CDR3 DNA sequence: TGTGCCAGCAGCTCACTAGCGGGGCCGGTCAATGAGCAGTTCTTC. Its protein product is CASSSLAGPVNEQFF.

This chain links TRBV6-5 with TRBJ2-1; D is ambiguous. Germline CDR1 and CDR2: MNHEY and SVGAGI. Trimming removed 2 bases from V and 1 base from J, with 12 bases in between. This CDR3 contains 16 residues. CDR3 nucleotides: TGTGCCAGCAGTTACGGGTACAGTCGATCCTACAATGAGCAGTTCTTC. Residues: CASSYGYSRSYNEQFF.

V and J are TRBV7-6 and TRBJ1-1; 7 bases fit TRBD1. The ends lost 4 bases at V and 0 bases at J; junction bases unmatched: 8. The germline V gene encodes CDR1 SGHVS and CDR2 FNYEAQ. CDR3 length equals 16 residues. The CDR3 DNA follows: TGTGCCAGCAGCTCCGGACAGGAACCCATGAACACTGAAGCTTTCTTT. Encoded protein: CASSSGQEPMNTEAFF.

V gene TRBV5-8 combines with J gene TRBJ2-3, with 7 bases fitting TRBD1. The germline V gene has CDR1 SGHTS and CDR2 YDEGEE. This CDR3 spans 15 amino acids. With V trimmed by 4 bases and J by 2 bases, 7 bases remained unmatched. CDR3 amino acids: CASSTGTAPTDTQYF. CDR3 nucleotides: TGTGCCAGCAGCACCGGGACAGCCCCCACAGATACGCAGTATTTT.

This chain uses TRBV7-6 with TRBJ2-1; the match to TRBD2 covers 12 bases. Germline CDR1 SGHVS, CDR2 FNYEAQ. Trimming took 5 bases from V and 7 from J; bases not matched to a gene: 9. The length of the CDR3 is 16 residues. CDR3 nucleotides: TGTGCCAGCAGCGACACCCTAGCGGGAGGGCCTAATGAGCAGTTCTTC. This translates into CASSDTLAGGPNEQFF.

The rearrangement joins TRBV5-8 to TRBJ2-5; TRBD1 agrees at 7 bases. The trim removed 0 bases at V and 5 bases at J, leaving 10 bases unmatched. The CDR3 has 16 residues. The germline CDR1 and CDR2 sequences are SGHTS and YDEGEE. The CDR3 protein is CASSLGQGYLGETQYF. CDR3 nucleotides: TGTGCCAGCAGCTTGGGACAGGGCTACTTGGGGGAGACCCAGTACTTC.

In DNA, the CDR3 is TGTGCCAGCAGCCCGGGGACAGCAAATGGCTACACCTTC. Encoded protein: CASSPGTANGYTF. J is TRBJ1-2 and V is TRBV14; the match to TRBD1 covers 7 bases. V lost 4 bases, J lost 6 bases, and 5 bases stayed unmatched. The CDR3 extends over 13 amino acids. CDR1 is SGHDN and CDR2 is FVKESK in the germline V gene. Full variable domain (remainder filled in from reference TRBV14 and TRBJ1-2): EAGVTQFPSHSVIEKGQTVTLRCDPISGHDNLYWYRRVMGKEIKFLLHFVKESKQDESGMPNNRFLAERTGGTYSTLKVQPAELEDSGVYFCASSPGTANGYTFGSGTRLTVV.